This TCR beta chain originates from a study of blood T cell repertoires in COVID-19 (dated by TCRdb to 2019 to 2021). Broadly, across the study: Samples from collaborators originated in the United States, Italy and Spain and spanned both the acute and convalescent phases of COVID-19. The prospective study material was composed of cDNA or gDNA derived from T cells, B-cell-depleted T cells, or PBMCs. Subjects who had been exposed to COVID-19, were actively infected with it, or had recovered from it provided the deeply sampled blood TCRbeta repertoires that made up the dataset. A freely available public database, intended as a resource for researchers studying the immune response to SARS-CoV-2, is where the repertoires were released. The samples were drawn from two sources: the first 160 participants of the ongoing ImmuneRACE study, and 1,000 to 1,500 subjects contributed by 6 global collaborators. The sample metadata nearly always contained a de-identified subject ID, COVID-19 status, age in years and sex. Where HLA class I and class II types were available, the types were taken from metadata supplied by the sample provider, not from assay-based typing.

At one collaborating source in Seattle, patients were enrolled during active infection and were followed longitudinally through the course of disease. Collaborating institutions collected whole blood in K2EDTA tubes following their own protocols. Collaborator samples were shipped for TCRbeta analysis as frozen whole blood, isolated PBMCs, or DNA extracted from either sample type. The germline ends are 9 bases apart after V is trimmed by 1 base and J by 0 bases. CDR1 and CDR2, looked up from the germline V gene, are SGHAT and FQNNGV. The CDR3 covers 15 residues, taking in both the cysteine and the phenylalanine. The retained sequence is limited to the CDR3, 45 bases, with the frame set at the first base. General study outcomes and caveats: Clinical and demographic metadata were provided uncurated, with the amount varying by source and participant.

TCRbeta CDR3 regions were amplified from genomic DNA using the immunoSEQ Assay, a bias-controlled multiplex PCR. Under the source paper's analysis protocol: The number of nucleated cells in each sample was estimated from the amplification of reference gene primers within the assay. To quantify the absolute abundance of each unique TCRbeta CDR3 rearrangement, sequence reads were collapsed and filtered. Productive Simpson clonality was computed per sample as the square root of Simpson's diversity index over productive rearrangements. TCRdb took this table from immuneACCESS and kept in-frame rearrangements with V and J called. Such tables lack part of the clones; where checked against another copy, unresolved V genes explain under half of the gap, and the rest is unexplained. D and trimming come from the DNA, and the V and J calls and clone size come from that table. A total of approximately 250,000 clones appear in this sample, approximately 85% of them only once. Clones ranked in the top ten supply approximately 5.5% of the sample.

In the case of this clone: Its cognate antigen has yet to be identified. No much larger clonotype is one base removed from it; base qualities were not supplied.

The chain links TRBV11-2 with TRBJ2-5, with TRBD2 tentatively as D gene (5 bases match). The receptor was isolated from a woman older than 75 with COVID-19, enrolled during active disease. Material for sequencing was peripheral blood. The CDR3 protein sequence reads: CASSLAGKNQETQYF. The DNA is as follows: TGTGCCAGCAGCTTAGCGGGGAAAAACCAAGAGACCCAGTACTTC.